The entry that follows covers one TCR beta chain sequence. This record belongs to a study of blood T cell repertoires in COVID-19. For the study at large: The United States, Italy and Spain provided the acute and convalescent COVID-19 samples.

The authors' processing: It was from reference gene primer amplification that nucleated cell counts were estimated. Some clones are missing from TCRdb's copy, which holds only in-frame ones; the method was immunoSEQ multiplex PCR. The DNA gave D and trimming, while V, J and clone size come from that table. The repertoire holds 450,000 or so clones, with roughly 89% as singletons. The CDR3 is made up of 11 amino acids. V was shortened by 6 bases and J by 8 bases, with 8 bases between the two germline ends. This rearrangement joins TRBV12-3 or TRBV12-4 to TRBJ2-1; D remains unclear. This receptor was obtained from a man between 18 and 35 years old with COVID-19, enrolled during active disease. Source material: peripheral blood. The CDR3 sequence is CASSLSHEQFF. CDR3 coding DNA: TGTGCCAGCAGCCTTTCCCATGAGCAGTTCTTC.